A selection of T cell receptor beta chains follows, all from one sample in a study of cytomegalovirus exposure and HLA in healthy donors. Profiled with immunoSEQ multiplex PCR; TCRdb holds only in-frame clones, not every one. The sample comprises around 95,000 clones, around 76% of which are singletons, and about 9.5% rests with the top ten. Input material: PBMCs. Source of these receptors: a man aged 30 to 39 in good health and CMV-seropositive. Each CDR3 is given with its conserved first and last residue. A D gene is named only where the DNA matches it firmly. Size tells how often a clone was seen (once, few, many) or the class of an expanded clone, and some rows leave it out.

CDR3nt	CDR3aa	v_gene	d_gene	j_gene	abundance
TGCGCCAGCAGCGAAACACCCGGGACAATTGCCTACGAGCAGTACTTC	CASSETPGTIAYEQYF	TRBV5-1	-	TRBJ2-7	-
TGTGCCAGCAGTTATGACAGACAATATGGCTACACCTTC	CASSYDRQYGYTF	TRBV6-5	-	TRBJ1-2	few
TGCGCCAGCAGCCAGTTACAGGGGTACCGTTCCTACGAGCAGTACTTC	CASSQLQGYRSYEQYF	TRBV4-1	TRBD1	TRBJ2-7	-
TGTGCCAGCAGCGTAGTTGGCCGTTCAGCTGGGGCCAACGTCCTGACTTTC	CASSVVGRSAGANVLTF	TRBV9	-	TRBJ2-6	-
TGTGCCAGCACTAAAAACAGGGTTTCTGGTGAAAAACTGTTTTTT	CASTKNRVSGEKLFF	TRBV6-5	-	TRBJ1-4	-
TGTGCCAGCAGCGTAGACACCGACTATGGCTACACCTTC	CASSVDTDYGYTF	TRBV9	-	TRBJ1-2	-
TGTGCCAGCAGCTCGGGACAGGGTTTGTTCGAGCAGTACTTC	CASSSGQGLFEQYF	TRBV7-8	TRBD1	TRBJ2-7	-
TGTGCCAGCAGCCAAAGAGGGTTGCGGGGGGCCGGGGGCGGGGAGCTGTTTTTT	CASSQRGLRGAGGGELFF	TRBV9	TRBD2	TRBJ2-2	-
TGCGCCAGCAGCTTGGGTCGGACAGGGGGAGGAGAAAAACTGTTTTTT	CASSLGRTGGGEKLFF	TRBV5-1	TRBD1	TRBJ1-4	once
TGCGCCAGCAGCCAAGAGGGCGTGTGGGGGCTTGGCACCGGGGAGCTGTTTTTT	CASSQEGVWGLGTGELFF	TRBV4-3	-	TRBJ2-2	-
TGTGCCAGCAGCTTAACTCAGGGAAACATTCAGTACTTC	CASSLTQGNIQYF	TRBV11-3	-	TRBJ2-4	-
TGTGCCAGCAGCGAAGGACTAGCGGGTCAAGACGCAGAGACCCAGTACTTC	CASSEGLAGQDAETQYF	TRBV11-1	TRBD2	TRBJ2-5	-
TGTGCCAGCAGTTACCGCCTCGCAGGGGCACCGCATTTT	CASSYRLAGAPHF	TRBV6-5	-	TRBJ1-5	-
TGTGCCAGCAGCTCCAGGGGAAACACCATATATTTT	CASSSRGNTIYF	TRBV7-2	-	TRBJ1-3	-
TGTGCCAGCAGCTTGGCCAGGGGGCTTAATGAAAAACTGTTTTTT	CASSLARGLNEKLFF	TRBV5-6	TRBD1	TRBJ1-4	-